The 2 T cell receptor beta chains below come from one sample, sequenced in a study of identical twins. TCRdb itself ran the 5' RACE reads through MiXCR, one entry per CDR3 protein. The data contain 450,000 or so distinct CDR3 sequences, 13% to 15% of them singletons. This same sample was also part of a study on yellow fever vaccine responses in identical twins.

Input material: CD4+ T cells sorted from blood. The receptors derive from a woman in her late teens or twenties in good health.

This clonotype was seen a handful of times. The chain joins TRBV4-2 to TRBJ2-1; 14 positions match TRBD2. The germline gives CDR1 LGHNA, CDR2 YNFKEQ. The CDR3 contains 16 residues. The J segment lost 7 bases and the V segment lost 3 bases, leaving 5 bases of the junction unmatched. The CDR3 DNA is TGTGCCAGCAGCCACACGGGACTAGCGGGGGTAAATGAGCAGTTCTTC. It translates to CASSHTGLAGVNEQFF.

The J gene is TRBJ2-3, the V gene TRBV7-3; tentatively, D is TRBD2 (6 bases). V lost 5 bases and J 8 bases, leaving 11 bases between the germline ends. CDR3 length equals 12 residues. Germline V lookup: CDR1 SGHTA, CDR2 FQGTGA. The CDR3 loop reads CASSETRGTQYF. Written as DNA, the CDR3 is TGTGCCAGCAGCGAGACTAGGGGTACGCAGTATTTT.